Listed below are T cell receptor beta chains from one sample, sequenced in a study of T cells in Graves' hyperthyroidism and ophthalmopathy. MiXCR, applied by TCRdb to the multiplex PCR reads, yields one record per CDR3 protein. Here the sample spans 250,000 to 300,000 distinct CDR3 sequences, approximately 14% being singletons. The sample consisted of blood. The receptors stem from a woman in her forties or fifties with Graves' hyperthyroidism that later progressed to Graves' ophthalmopathy. CDR3s include the opening cysteine and the closing phenylalanine or tryptophan. A D gene is named only where the DNA matches it firmly. Rows give clone size only sometimes, using once, few, many, or a class for an expanded clone.

TRBV27	NA	TRBJ1-6	many	TGTGCCAGCAGTCCCGCCCGGGGGGGAGATTCACCCCTCCACTTT	CASSPARGGDSPLHF
TRBV12-3/TRBV12-4	NA	TRBJ1-2	few	TGTGCCGGCAGTGACCGAGGAGACTATGGCTACACCTTC	CAGSDRGDYGYTF
TRBV5-1	TRBD1	TRBJ2-1	many	TGCGCCAGCAGCGTGACAGGGCCCAATGAGCAGTTCTTC	CASSVTGPNEQFF
TRBV2	NA	TRBJ2-5	many	TGTGCCAGCAGTGAAATAGGAGAGACCCAGTACTTC	CASSEIGETQYF
TRBV12-3/TRBV12-4	TRBD1	TRBJ2-3	NA	TGTGCCAGCAGTGCCCTGCCGGGACAGGGGGCTAATACGCAGTATTTT	CASSALPGQGANTQYF
TRBV29-1	NA	TRBJ2-5	many	NA	CSVEETWAHGNF
TRBV5-5	NA	TRBJ1-4	many	TGTGCCAGCAGCTCAGGAATTCGAGAAAAACTGTTTTTT	CASSSGIREKLFF
TRBV29-1	NA	TRBJ1-1	few	TGCAGCGTTGAAGAAGGGAAAGCTTTCTTT	CSVEEGKAFF
TRBV29-1	NA	TRBJ2-1	few	TGCAGCGTTGAAGGGACATTCTCCTACAATGAGCAGTTCTTC	CSVEGTFSYNEQFF
TRBV11-2	TRBD2	TRBJ2-7	many	TGTGCCAGCAGCTTATCGGCTAGCGGGAGAGGCGAGCAGTACTTC	CASSLSASGRGEQYF
TRBV7-9	NA	TRBJ2-3	once	TGTGCCAGCAGCTTAAGGATAGCCGGCACAGATACGCAGTATTTT	CASSLRIAGTDTQYF
TRBV20-1	NA	TRBJ2-7	many	TGCAGTGCTAGTGGCCTAGGCGAGCAGTACTTC	CSASGLGEQYF
TRBV28	TRBD2	TRBJ2-5	many	TGTGCCAGCAGCGAGACTAGCGGGAGTGAGGAGACCCAGTACTTC	CASSETSGSEETQYF
TRBV24-1	NA	TRBJ2-5	few	TGTGCCACCAGTCGGGAACCCAAGGAGACCCAGTACTTC	CATSREPKETQYF
TRBV12-3/TRBV12-4	TRBD1	TRBJ1-2	many	TGTGCCAGCAGTTACCGGGACAGGTATAACTATGGCTACACCTTC	CASSYRDRYNYGYTF
TRBV27	TRBD1	TRBJ1-1	few	TGTGCCAGCAGACCGACAGGGGGCAGCTTGAACACTGAAGCTTTCTTT	CASRPTGGSLNTEAFF
TRBV6-1	TRBD1	TRBJ1-1	NA	TGTGCCAGCAGCGGACAGGGGACTCGGTCTGAAGCTTTCTTT	CASSGQGTRSEAFF
TRBV20-1	NA	TRBJ1-2	many	TGCAGTGCTAGAGCGGTTCCAGATATTAACTATGGCTACACCTTC	CSARAVPDINYGYTF
TRBV19	TRBD1	TRBJ1-1	NA	TGTGCCAGTATCCTGACAGGGGGCGCTGGAAACACTGAAGCTTTCTTT	CASILTGGAGNTEAFF
TRBV28	TRBD1	TRBJ1-2	many	TGTGCCAGCAGTTCCCCCACAAGGGGCAGGGGGAGTGAAGATTATGGCTACACCTTC	CASSSPTRGRGSEDYGYTF